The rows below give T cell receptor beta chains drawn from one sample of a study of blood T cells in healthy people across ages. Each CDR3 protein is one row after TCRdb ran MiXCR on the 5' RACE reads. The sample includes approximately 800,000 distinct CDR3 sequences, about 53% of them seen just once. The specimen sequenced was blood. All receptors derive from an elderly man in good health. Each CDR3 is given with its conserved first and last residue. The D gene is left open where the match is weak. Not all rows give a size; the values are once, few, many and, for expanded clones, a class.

CDR3nt: TGTGCCACCAGCAGAGAGACTAGCGGGATGGTATCCTTCTCCTACGAGCAGTACTTC; CDR3aa: CATSRETSGMVSFSYEQYF; j_gene: TRBJ2-7; d_gene: TRBD2; v_gene: TRBV15; abundance: -
CDR3nt: TGTGCCAGCAGCAACCTAGGGGGAGGGCGGCCAGATACGCAGTATTTT; CDR3aa: CASSNLGGGRPDTQYF; j_gene: TRBJ2-3; d_gene: -; v_gene: TRBV3-1; abundance: -
CDR3nt: TGTGCCAGCAGCTTACGTAGCGGGAGGGTGGATGAGCAGTACTTC; CDR3aa: CASSLRSGRVDEQYF; j_gene: TRBJ2-5; d_gene: TRBD2; v_gene: TRBV7-2; abundance: -
CDR3nt: TGTGCCATCAGTGAGTCGACAGGGGGGTCGGGCGAGCAGTACTTC; CDR3aa: CAISESTGGSGEQYF; j_gene: TRBJ2-7; d_gene: TRBD1; v_gene: TRBV10-3; abundance: many
CDR3nt: TGTGCCAGCAGCTTACAGGGGGGGTACCCTACAAGCTCCTATAATTCACCCCTCCACTTT; CDR3aa: CASSLQGGYPTSSYNSPLHF; j_gene: TRBJ1-6; d_gene: TRBD1; v_gene: TRBV11-2; abundance: -
CDR3nt: TGTGCCAGCAGCCCGGGGACTAGCGGGGGGAGCTCCTACGAGCAGTACTTC; CDR3aa: CASSPGTSGGSSYEQYF; j_gene: TRBJ2-7; d_gene: TRBD2; v_gene: TRBV7-4; abundance: few
CDR3nt: TGTGCCAGCACCCATCCCGCGGGTCCGCGAGATACGCAGTATTTT; CDR3aa: CASTHPAGPRDTQYF; j_gene: TRBJ2-3; d_gene: -; v_gene: TRBV28; abundance: -
CDR3nt: TGTGCCAGCAGTCGACAGGGTACTACTTATCAGCCCCAGCATTTT; CDR3aa: CASSRQGTTYQPQHF; j_gene: TRBJ1-5; d_gene: TRBD1; v_gene: TRBV6-1; abundance: many
CDR3nt: TGTGCCAGCAGTGAAACAGCCGCTAACTGTGGCTACACCTTC; CDR3aa: CASSETAANCGYTF; j_gene: TRBJ1-2; d_gene: -; v_gene: TRBV2; abundance: -
CDR3nt: TGCAGCGTTGCACTAGCGGGCGTCGTCTACAATGAGCAGTACTTC; CDR3aa: CSVALAGVVYNEQYF; j_gene: TRBJ2-7; d_gene: TRBD2; v_gene: TRBV29-1; abundance: once
CDR3nt: TGTGCCAGCAGTCTAGGTGCAGCCAGCTCCTACAATGAGCAGTACTTC; CDR3aa: CASSLGAASSYNEQYF; j_gene: TRBJ2-7; d_gene: -; v_gene: TRBV6-1; abundance: -
CDR3nt: TGTGCCAGCAGCTTATCGACTAGCGGGAGGGCCCAGAATGAGCAGTTCTTC; CDR3aa: CASSLSTSGRAQNEQFF; j_gene: TRBJ2-1; d_gene: TRBD2; v_gene: TRBV7-9; abundance: -
CDR3nt: TGTGCCAGCAGCGGGACAGATAGCACAGATACGCAGTATTTT; CDR3aa: CASSGTDSTDTQYF; j_gene: TRBJ2-3; d_gene: TRBD1; v_gene: TRBV28; abundance: few
CDR3nt: TGTGCCAGCAGCTTGATGGCAGGGGCGAAGTACGAGCAGTACTTC; CDR3aa: CASSLMAGAKYEQYF; j_gene: TRBJ2-7; d_gene: -; v_gene: TRBV7-2; abundance: -
CDR3nt: TGCAGTGCTAGTTCCCCTGGGCGCCAGGGGTTCTATGGCTACACCTTC; CDR3aa: CSASSPGRQGFYGYTF; j_gene: TRBJ1-2; d_gene: -; v_gene: TRBV20-1; abundance: many
CDR3nt: TGTGCCAGCAGTCCATACGTGGGACTAGCCTCCTACGAGCAGTACTTC; CDR3aa: CASSPYVGLASYEQYF; j_gene: TRBJ2-7; d_gene: TRBD2; v_gene: TRBV28; abundance: few
CDR3nt: TGCAGTGCTACCCCGGGATTAGGGACTAGTAGAGGCGAGCAGTACTTC; CDR3aa: CSATPGLGTSRGEQYF; j_gene: TRBJ2-7; d_gene: TRBD2; v_gene: TRBV20-1; abundance: -
CDR3nt: TGTGCCAGCAGTGATCGACAGGGAGGCACAGATACGCAGTATTTT; CDR3aa: CASSDRQGGTDTQYF; j_gene: TRBJ2-3; d_gene: TRBD1; v_gene: TRBV2; abundance: few
CDR3nt: TGTGCCAGCAGCGTTCAGGGAGGTGGACTCACAGATACGCAGTATTTT; CDR3aa: CASSVQGGGLTDTQYF; j_gene: TRBJ2-3; d_gene: -; v_gene: TRBV7-2; abundance: -
CDR3nt: TGTGCCAGCAGTTCGTCCCTGGCAGGCTATAATGAAAAACTGTTTTTT; CDR3aa: CASSSSLAGYNEKLFF; j_gene: TRBJ1-4; d_gene: -; v_gene: TRBV2; abundance: -
CDR3nt: TGCAGCTACAGGGAAGGGGACACTGAAGCTTTCTTT; CDR3aa: CSYREGDTEAFF; j_gene: TRBJ1-1; d_gene: -; v_gene: TRBV29-1; abundance: -
CDR3nt: TGTGCCAGCAGTTCCGCCCCGCGAACCGACCACGAGCAGTACTTC; CDR3aa: CASSSAPRTDHEQYF; j_gene: TRBJ2-7; d_gene: -; v_gene: TRBV28; abundance: -